This T cell receptor (beta chain) was retrieved from a study of cytomegalovirus exposure and HLA in healthy donors. Study overall: The 120 million or so unique TCR beta sequences, from approximately 170 million T cells, were found by an earlier analysis. Early released data comprised about 90 million unique TCRs from HLA-typed donors.

Study results and limitations: Later on, an analysis found that several of the most significant clusters appeared to be linked to common viral pathogens, which included parvovirus B19. Among the CMV-associated chains, three were confirmed in vitro as specific for CMV antigens.

Concerning this clone itself: What it binds is unknown.

The PCR had 60 Vbeta and 13 Jbeta primers. Clones were sequenced by immunoSEQ multiplex PCR, and TCRdb holds only the in-frame ones, with some missing. Counted here are 150,000 to 200,000 clones, 77% occurring once; the ten biggest clones make up more than 3.5%. The CDR3 consists of 14 residues. Trimming cost V 3 bases and J 7 bases, with 13 bases left between them. The V gene's germline CDR1 is MNHNS and CDR2 SASEGT. The sequence came from a woman aged 60 to 75 in good health and CMV-seropositive. Specimen: PBMCs. The genes are TRBV6-1 and TRBJ2-1; a possible D gene is TRBD2 (6 bases). The CDR3 sequence is CASSEGSGANEQFF. In nucleotides, the CDR3 is TGTGCCAGCAGTGAGGGTAGCGGAGCGAATGAGCAGTTCTTC.